Sequencing of this T cell receptor beta chain was carried out in a study of cytomegalovirus exposure and HLA in healthy donors. At the level of the study: Out of around 360 genotyped donors, 81% belonged to the Caucasian-associated ancestry cluster. Study findings and constraints: Accurate prediction of most subjects' HLA-A and HLA-B alleles from TCR beta sequences was reported.

For this clone: Antigen unknown.

It was with 60 Vbeta and 13 Jbeta primers that the PCR ran. The data were produced by immunoSEQ multiplex PCR, yet TCRdb's version contains in-frame clones alone and is incomplete. The sample records some 150,000 clones, about four fifths being singletons. Germline loops: CDR1 ENHRY, CDR2 SYGVKD. The V end was cut by 3 bases, the J end by 0 bases, with 17 bases between. The CDR3 sequence is 17 residues long. The source is a male donor in good health and CMV-seronegative. The chain couples TRBV10-3 to TRBJ1-2; D perhaps matches TRBD1 (6 bases). The source material was PBMCs. The CDR3 protein is CAISDTPGAGANYGYTF. Written as DNA, the CDR3 is TGTGCCATCAGTGATACCCCAGGGGCTGGGGCTAACTATGGCTACACCTTC.